Below are 4 T cell receptor beta chains sequenced from a single sample in a study of control samples from healthy donors and cancer patients. The protocol was immunoSEQ multiplex PCR, while the TCRdb copy is restricted to in-frame clones and leaves out a portion. The sample yields about 92,000 clones, about four fifths seen once. The sequencing sample was made of blood. The receptors shown here come from a woman between 55 and 75 years old in good health.

This chain connects TRBV18 to TRBJ2-6; no reliable D call. The germline V gene encodes CDR1 KGHSH and CDR2 LQKENI. The CDR3 spans 16 residues. V lost 2 bases, J lost 0 bases, and 8 bases lay in between. DNA of the CDR3: TGTGCCAGCTCACCAATTTCTCCCTCTGGGGCCAACGTCCTGACTTTC. Translating it yields CASSPISPSGANVLTF.

The V call is TRBV19, the J call TRBJ1-5; the match to TRBD1 covers 7 bases. Germline V gene lookup returns CDR1 LNHDA and CDR2 SQIVND (reference sequence). The CDR3 runs 13 residues. J was trimmed by 6 bases and V by 4 bases; bases with no gene match: 3. The CDR3 bases are TGTGCCAGTAGTAAACAGGGGAGTCAGCCCCAGCATTTT. Translating it yields CASSKQGSQPQHF.

This chain connects TRBV6-5 to TRBJ1-2; D ambiguous. The length of the CDR3 is 13 residues. Trimming stripped 8 bases from V and 5 bases from J, with 15 bases between. Germline V gene sequence: CDR1 MNHEY, CDR2 SVGAGI. In nucleotides, the CDR3 is TGTGCCAGCGGTCGGGTGGCCTTTTATGGCTACACCTTC. This encodes CASGRVAFYGYTF.

The chain is built from TRBV6-5 and TRBJ1-1, with 8 nucleotides matching TRBD1. Germline values: CDR1 MNHEY, CDR2 SVGAGI. V lost 6 bases to trimming and J lost 4 bases; unmatched junction nucleotides: 7. The CDR3 consists of 14 residues. The CDR3 sequence is CASSSRGRGTEAFF. CDR3 sequence (DNA): TGTGCCAGCAGCTCCAGGGGGCGCGGCACTGAAGCTTTCTTT.